These 23 T cell receptor beta chains were all obtained from the same sample, sequenced in a study of T cell changes during pregnancy in multiple sclerosis. Here immunoSEQ multiplex PCR was the method, and the copy in TCRdb shows in-frame clones only, minus some. Of 50,000 or so clones listed, approximately 93% were seen once; the top ten hold roughly 1.8%. The sample was peripheral blood, taken in the second trimester of pregnancy. The source of these receptors is a female donor with multiple sclerosis, enrolled in a pregnancy study.

This chain uses TRBV9 with TRBJ2-2; 7 bases are a match to TRBD2. The CDR3 sequence is 18 residues long. The V and J ends lost 0 bases and 6 bases, in that order; junction bases with no gene match: 14. CDR1 and CDR2 (germline): SGDLS, YYNGEE. The CDR3 DNA is TGTGCCAGCAGCGTAGAGGTCGATGGGAGGGCCATCGCCGGGGAGCTGTTTTTT. It translates to CASSVEVDGRAIAGELFF.

The V and J genes are TRBV19 and TRBJ2-7, with 7 bases identical to TRBD1. V was pared by 2 bases and J by 3 bases, with 7 bases of the junction left unmatched. The CDR3 loop spans 15 amino acids. CDR1 LNHDA and CDR2 SQIVND come from the germline V gene (reference sequence). This chain's CDR3 is CASSILGGLNYEQYF. CDR3 sequence (DNA): TGTGCCAGTAGTATACTAGGGGGCTTAAACTACGAGCAGTACTTC.

This chain joins TRBV7-9 and TRBJ2-3; D is possibly TRBD2 (6 bases). The length of the CDR3 is 15 residues. Germline-derived CDR1 and CDR2 are SEHNR and FQNEAQ (reference sequence). V was trimmed by 8 bases and J by 5 bases, leaving 20 bases between them. As DNA, the CDR3 is TGTGCCAGCGGCGCCCTAACGGGAGCTCTAGATACGCAGTATTTT. It codes for CASGALTGALDTQYF.

This clone was found once. V usage is TRBV4-3 and J usage is TRBJ1-2; maybe TRBD1 (5 bases). Germline V lookup: CDR1 LGHNA, CDR2 YSLEER. The V and J ends lost 1 base and 8 bases respectively, with 17 bases between them. The CDR3 sequence is 15 residues long. DNA for the CDR3: TGCGCCAGCAGCCAAGGGGGACTTCTCGCCAGCGGCTACACCTTC. This translates into CASSQGGLLASGYTF.

The J gene is TRBJ1-2, the V gene TRBV29-1; 10 nucleotides agree with TRBD1. The trim removed 7 bases at V and 7 bases at J, leaving 6 bases unmatched. The CDR3 is 12 residues long. Germline V lookup: CDR1 SQVTM, CDR2 ANQGSEA. In DNA form, the CDR3 reads TGCAGCGCTGGACAGGGGGAATCTGGCTACACCTTC. As protein: CSAGQGESGYTF.

The chain links TRBV9 to TRBJ2-1, with TRBD1 identical over 10 bases. The length of the CDR3 is 15 residues. V gave up 4 bases and J gave up 6 bases; unmatched junction bases: 7. Germline V gene sequence: CDR1 SGDLS, CDR2 YYNGEE. CDR3 bases: TGTGCCAGCAGCTCCCGGACAGGGGGAGGCAATGAGCAGTTCTTC. Its translation is CASSSRTGGGNEQFF. The entire variable domain, with the rest obtained from reference TRBV9 and TRBJ2-1, is as follows: DSGVTQTPKHLITATGQRVTLRCSPRSGDLSVYWYQQSLDQGLQFLIQYYNGEERAKGNILERFSAQQFPDLHSELNLSSLELGDSALYFCASSSRTGGGNEQFFGPGTRLTVL.

The chain combines TRBV28 with TRBJ2-2; D is ambiguous. Germline V gene lookup returns CDR1 MDHEN and CDR2 SYDVKM. There are 13 residues in the CDR3. V was cut by 3 bases and J by 1 base, with 3 bases left in between. The CDR3, as DNA: TGTGCCAGCAGTTTCAGGAACACCGGGGAGCTGTTTTTT. It encodes CASSFRNTGELFF.

The V and J genes are TRBV11-1 and TRBJ2-7; TRBD2 might be the D (5 bases). V was shortened by 4 bases and J by 5 bases, with 15 bases between the two germline ends. Per germline, CDR1 SGHAT and CDR2 FQDESV (reference sequence). The CDR3 loop spans 14 amino acids. This CDR3 reads CASSYIRGNHEQYF. Here the CDR3 DNA reads TGTGCCAGCAGCTACATTCGGGGAAACCACGAGCAGTACTTC.

The chain joins TRBV4-3 to TRBJ2-2, with 7 bases lining up with TRBD2. V was pared by 4 bases and J by 5 bases, with 7 bases of the junction left unmatched. The CDR3 totals 15 residues. In germline, CDR1 is LGHNA, CDR2 YSLEER. The DNA for the CDR3 is TGCGCCAGCAGCCCCTTTGGGGAGGGGACCGGGGAGCTGTTTTTT. It codes for CASSPFGEGTGELFF.

The chain is built from TRBV7-2 and TRBJ2-1; 7 bases map to TRBD1. From germline, CDR1 is SGHTA and CDR2 FQGNSA. The CDR3 loop spans 16 amino acids. V was pared by 7 bases and J by 0 bases, with 9 bases of the junction left unmatched. The CDR3 loop reads CASTGYRGGSYNEQFF. Written as DNA, the CDR3 is TGTGCCAGCACCGGCTACAGGGGCGGCTCCTACAATGAGCAGTTCTTC.

This chain links TRBV7-9 with TRBJ2-3, with D perhaps matching TRBD2 (6 bases). This CDR3 is built from 18 residues. V lost 5 bases and J lost 0, with 21 bases in between. The germline V gene has CDR1 SEHNR and CDR2 FQNEAQ (reference sequence). The CDR3 reads CASSRPGGSGTSTDTQYF. In DNA form, the CDR3 reads TGTGCCAGCAGCAGGCCCGGGGGTAGCGGAACTAGCACAGATACGCAGTATTTT.

The rearrangement links TRBV19 to TRBJ2-4, with 7 bases identical to TRBD2. The germline V gene encodes CDR1 LNHDA and CDR2 SQIVND (reference sequence). The J segment lost 1 base and the V segment lost 5 bases, leaving 8 bases of the junction unmatched. This CDR3 is built from 16 residues. The CDR3, as DNA: TGTGCCAGTAGTCCGAGACTAGCAAGGGCCAAAAACATTCAGTACTTC. It yields the protein CASSPRLARAKNIQYF.

V gene TRBV6-6 combines with J gene TRBJ1-3; TRBD1 is a possible D gene (5 bases). The germline V gene encodes CDR1 MNHNY and CDR2 SVGAGI (reference sequence). CDR3 length equals 15 residues. V shed 7 bases and J shed 0 bases, with 13 bases lying between them. CDR3 sequence: CASKPTGISGNTIYF. CDR3 coding DNA: TGTGCCAGCAAACCAACAGGTATCTCTGGAAACACCATATATTTT.

The chain is built from TRBV10-3 and TRBJ2-7; 8 bases agree with TRBD2. The germline CDR1 and CDR2 sequences are ENHRY and SYGVKD. The CDR3 is 14 amino acids. Trimming at V came to 4 bases and at J to 1 base, leaving 3 bases not matched to a gene. In DNA form, the CDR3 reads TGTGCCATCAGTGCCACTAGCGGATCCTACGAGCAGTACTTC. Translated: CAISATSGSYEQYF.

The chain employs TRBV19 and TRBJ1-4; the match to TRBD1 covers 8 bases. Germline loops: CDR1 LNHDA, CDR2 SQIVND (reference sequence). J was trimmed by 4 bases and V by 8 bases; bases with no gene match: 9. The length of the CDR3 is 15 residues. The DNA for the CDR3 is TGTGCCAGTGGACAGGGCCGGGCTTTTAATGAAAAACTGTTTTTT. Translating gives CASGQGRAFNEKLFF.

The gene calls are TRBV27 and TRBJ2-7; 9 bases agree with TRBD1. CDR1 and CDR2 from the germline V gene are MNHEY and SMNVEV (reference sequence). The CDR3 length is 14 residues. J gave up 9 bases and V 6 bases, and 12 bases lay outside the gene matches. The CDR3 sequence: CASSPSGQGEWQYF. The CDR3 DNA reads TGTGCCAGCAGCCCTTCGGGACAGGGCGAATGGCAGTACTTC.

The V call is TRBV7-9, the J call TRBJ2-7; 8 nucleotides align to TRBD1. Germline assignment: CDR1 SEHNR and CDR2 FQNEAQ (reference sequence). The CDR3 has 15 residues. V shed 5 bases, J shed 1 base, and the junction held 7 bases outside the gene matches. The CDR3 here is CASSPGQGLSYEQYF. Written as DNA, the CDR3 is TGTGCCAGCAGCCCTGGACAGGGCCTATCCTACGAGCAGTACTTC.

The rearrangement uses TRBV7-2 and TRBJ2-3; 12 bases are shared with TRBD1. CDR3 size: 17 residues. CDR1 and CDR2 (germline): SGHTA, FQGNSA. Trimming cost V 4 bases and J 1 base; bases outside gene matches: 6. CDR3: CASSSGQGAARTDTQYF. In DNA, the CDR3 is TGTGCCAGCAGCTCGGGACAGGGGGCTGCGCGCACAGATACGCAGTATTTT.

This clone is a singleton in its sample. The chain couples TRBV9 to TRBJ2-1, with D tentatively TRBD2 (5 bases). V was clipped by 0 bases and J by 12 bases, with 16 bases between them. The CDR3 is 14 residues long. CDR1 SGDLS and CDR2 YYNGEE come from the germline V gene. The CDR3 spells CASSVVGRMGVQFF. The CDR3 DNA reads as TGTGCCAGCAGCGTAGTGGGCAGGATGGGAGTGCAGTTCTTC.

This chain joins TRBV27 and TRBJ2-7; D possibly corresponds to TRBD1 (6 bases). CDR1 is MNHEY and CDR2 is SMNVEV in the germline V gene (reference sequence). The CDR3 runs 15 residues. The V end was cut by 5 bases, the J end by 1 base, with 15 bases between. The CDR3 reads CASSPTGSLSYEQYF. The DNA of the CDR3 is TGTGCCAGCAGTCCAACAGGGTCCCTTTCCTACGAGCAGTACTTC.

The gene calls are TRBV30 and TRBJ1-2; 7 nucleotides align to TRBD1. J was trimmed by 6 bases and V by 5 bases; bases with no gene match: 9. The CDR3 is 13 amino acids. Germline loops: CDR1 GTSNPN, CDR2 SVGIG (reference sequence). The CDR3 here is CAWWRGQRNGYTF. For the CDR3, the DNA is TGTGCCTGGTGGAGGGGGCAGAGAAATGGCTACACCTTC.

The V call is TRBV5-4, the J call TRBJ2-5; 11 positions agree with TRBD1. CDR3 length: 16 residues. Germline V lookup: CDR1 SGHNT, CDR2 YYREEE (reference sequence). V shed 3 bases, J shed 5 bases, and the junction held 9 bases outside the gene matches. For the CDR3, the DNA is TGTGCCAGCAGCTACCTGGACAGGGGGCGTATGGAGACCCAGTACTTC. Amino acid sequence: CASSYLDRGRMETQYF.

This sequence joins TRBV7-9 and TRBJ1-4; TRBD1 agrees at 8 bases. CDR3 length: 15 residues. The V gene's germline CDR1 is SEHNR and CDR2 FQNEAQ (reference sequence). The J segment lost 10 bases and the V segment lost 5 bases, leaving 12 bases of the junction unmatched. CDR3 bases: TGTGCCAGCAGCCTACTGACAGGGGACTCGGGAAAACTGTTTTTT. Translated, it gives CASSLLTGDSGKLFF.